The 3 T cell receptor beta chains presented below share a single source sample, sequenced in a study of a mutant IDH1 vaccine in newly diagnosed glioma. These TCRs' antigens remain unknown. Time point here: week 47, end of study. Doses consisted of 300 ug of mutant IDH1 20-mer peptide each, paired with topical imiquimod. TCRdb's table, derived via immunoSEQ multiplex PCR, lists solely in-frame clones and lacks some. The table shows about 56,000 clones, with around three quarters occurring only once. The material was PBMCs, obtained from a glioma patient whose treatment included an IDH1 peptide vaccine. The source is a man aged 45-65 years with glioma.

This clone was detected only a few times. The V and J genes are TRBV30 and TRBJ1-2, with D possibly being TRBD1 (6 bases). The V end was cut by 0 bases, the J end by 4 bases, with 9 bases between. Germline CDR1 and CDR2: GTSNPN and SVGIG (reference sequence). The length of the CDR3 is 13 residues. Here the CDR3 DNA reads TGTGCCTGGAGTGTGGGGACACCCTATGGCTACACCTTC. This sequence encodes CAWSVGTPYGYTF.

This clone was found a few times. The V and J genes are TRBV18 and TRBJ1-5; TRBD1 matches at 7 bases. The V gene end was trimmed by 2 bases and the J gene end by 4 bases; junction bases not matched to a gene: 5. The V gene's germline CDR1 is KGHSH and CDR2 LQKENI. The CDR3 length is 15 residues. The CDR3 is CASSPGTASNQPQHF. CDR3 nucleotide sequence: TGTGCCAGCTCACCAGGGACAGCCTCAAATCAGCCCCAGCATTTT. Together with reference TRBV18 and TRBJ1-5, the CDR3 gives the full variable domain: NAGVMQNPRHLVRRRGQEARLRCSPMKGHSHVYWYRQLPEEGLKFMVYLQKENIIDESGMPKERFSAEFPKEGPSILRIQQVVRGDSAAYFCASSPGTASNQPQHFGDGTRLSIL.

This clone has more than one count but fewer than ten. The V and J genes are TRBV30 and TRBJ1-5, with 7 nucleotides matching TRBD1. V was pared by 0 bases and J by 2 bases, with 1 base of the junction left unmatched. The germline CDR1 and CDR2 sequences are GTSNPN and SVGIG (reference sequence). This CDR3 region has 14 residues. The CDR3 loop is CAWSVGTGNQPQHF. CDR3 DNA sequence: TGTGCCTGGAGTGTAGGGACAGGCAATCAGCCCCAGCATTTT. The full variable domain, rest sourced from reference TRBV30 and TRBJ1-5, is SQTIHQWPATLVQPVGSPLSLECTVEGTSNPNLYWYRQAAGRGLQLLFYSVGIGQISSEVPQNLSASRPQDRQFILSSKKLLLSDSGFYLCAWSVGTGNQPQHFGDGTRLSIL.